The rows below give T cell receptor beta chains drawn from one sample of a study of STAT5B mutations in CD4+ large granular lymphocyte leukemia. Assay: immunoSEQ multiplex PCR; the TCRdb copy retains only in-frame clones and omits some. The repertoire consists of tens of thousands of clones, with about 78% occurring once and the leading ten covering around 2.5%. Sequenced: CD4+ T cells from blood buffy coats. These receptors were taken from a human donor in good health. CDR3s leave out the opening cysteine and the closing phenylalanine or tryptophan. A D gene is named only where the DNA matches it firmly. The size of a clone is reported for some rows only, either as once, few or many, or as a class for expanded clones.

TRBJ2-1	TRBD2	NA	TRBV10-1	ASSDPAGGSNEQF
TRBJ2-7	NA	NA	TRBV6-1	ASSEERNNYEQY
TRBJ2-4	NA	NA	TRBV5-8	ASSYRLNIQY
TRBJ1-2	NA	NA	TRBV19	ASWTIQGSGYT
TRBJ2-3	TRBD2	NA	TRBV5-4	ASSPDGGGTDTQY
TRBJ1-1	NA	NA	TRBV7-2	ASSFPPRGGFTEAF
TRBJ1-5	NA	NA	TRBV5-1	ASSLAGYQPQH
TRBJ2-2	NA	NA	TRBV10-3	AIRGPQRPWDTGELF
TRBJ2-7	NA	few	TRBV27	ASSPQGLTYEQY
TRBJ2-1	TRBD1	once	TRBV29-1	SVGDSLREQF
TRBJ2-2	NA	NA	TRBV9	ASSPRQDRTGELF
TRBJ2-7	TRBD1	NA	TRBV11-2	ASSLDRTGVYEQY
TRBJ2-5	NA	NA	TRBV10-3	AIRRDLWETQY
TRBJ2-5	NA	NA	TRBV7-9	ASSLAQETQY
TRBJ2-5	TRBD1	NA	TRBV19	ASSIGDREQETQY
TRBJ1-4	TRBD1	NA	TRBV7-9	ASSPKRDSNEKLF
TRBJ2-1	NA	NA	TRBV7-2	ASSLEGRSAYNEQF
TRBJ1-2	TRBD1	NA	TRBV7-9	ASSLVGRGQNGYT
NA	NA	NA	TRBV27	ASRAGGYEQY
TRBJ2-1	TRBD2	NA	TRBV6-5	ASSLTSGIGDEQF
TRBJ2-3	NA	few	TRBV19	ASSMVPSDTQY
TRBJ1-4	TRBD1	NA	TRBV9	ASSVDGQGAFEKLF
TRBJ1-3	NA	NA	TRBV18	ASSPREGPSGNTIY
TRBJ2-5	NA	NA	TRBV6-5	ASSYSKGRGETQY
TRBJ1-5	NA	NA	TRBV7-2	ASSLALVIGSNQPQH
TRBJ2-1	NA	NA	TRBV20-1	SAREYLEQF
TRBJ1-1	NA	NA	TRBV19	ASSMTRRMNTEAF
TRBJ2-2	NA	NA	TRBV5-4	ASSLPGNTGELF
TRBJ2-1	TRBD2	once	TRBV12-5	ASGLAGAPEQF
TRBJ1-5	TRBD1	NA	TRBV28	ASSSRTGSAQGNQPQH
TRBJ2-5	TRBD1	NA	TRBV2	ASSPNLQGPGETQY
TRBJ1-2	NA	NA	TRBV6-5	ASSYLGTGGGYT
TRBJ2-7	TRBD1	NA	TRBV6-1	ASSADRGLSEQY
TRBJ1-2	NA	NA	TRBV2	ASSQSSRPGARNYGYT
TRBJ1-1	NA	NA	TRBV6-1	ASSVLSSLGTEAF
TRBJ2-7	NA	NA	TRBV5-4	ASSSGDLGEQY
TRBJ2-3	NA	NA	TRBV27	ASSLSGDGSDTQY
TRBJ2-1	NA	once	TRBV6-5	ASSYHGGNEQF
TRBJ1-6	NA	once	TRBV10-3	AISESGRSNSPLH
TRBJ2-2	NA	NA	TRBV29-1	SAPVPGSPGELF
TRBJ2-7	TRBD2	NA	TRBV7-2	ASSLARPGRGNEQY
TRBJ2-1	TRBD2	NA	TRBV2	ASSSGRSYNEQF
TRBJ1-5	NA	NA	TRBV10-3	AISEIAQPQH
TRBJ2-1	TRBD1	NA	TRBV6-5	ASSYQTGGAHNEQF
TRBJ1-2	NA	NA	TRBV20-1	SARESYGYT
TRBJ1-1	NA	NA	TRBV7-8	ASSLGQGNTEAF
TRBJ1-2	NA	NA	TRBV11-1	ASSLDVRSYGYT
TRBJ2-1	TRBD2	NA	TRBV19	ASRSSGGPTSEQF